Sequencing of this T cell receptor beta chain was carried out in a study of CD8+ T cells in alopecia areata. This clone was found a few times. Reverse transcribed after extraction, RNA yielded cDNA as the sequencing template. Libraries were prepared by immunoSEQ multiplex PCR; TCRdb keeps only in-frame clonotypes and omits some of them. This sample has under 250,000 clones, with about 61% found just once. Sequencing was carried out using CD8+ T cells sorted from blood. The receptor was derived from a human donor in good health.

This CDR3 reads CSVRTGAADTQYF. CDR3 bases: TGCAGCGTTAGGACTGGGGCGGCAGATACGCAGTATTTT. The genes are TRBV29-1 and TRBJ2-3, with D possibly being TRBD1 or TRBD2 (5 bases each). The CDR3 has 13 amino acids. CDR1 and CDR2 from the germline V gene are SQVTM and ANQGSEA. V lost 5 bases and J lost 4, with 13 bases in between.